This T cell receptor beta chain emerged from a study of blood T cell repertoires in COVID-19. Study details: Donors in the United States, Italy and Spain gave samples during acute or convalescent COVID-19. Sample material is recorded as cDNA or gDNA derived from T cells, B-cell-depleted T cells, or PBMCs.

The CDR3 is 15 amino acids. V gave up 2 bases and J gave up 3 bases, with 11 bases separating them. Per germline, CDR1 SGHRS and CDR2 YFSETQ. The authors' processing: Estimation of nucleated cell counts relied on the amplification of reference gene primers. This table comes from immunoSEQ multiplex PCR, and its TCRdb copy is limited to in-frame clones, with some not included. That table supplies the V and J calls and clone size; D and trimming were determined from the DNA. The profile shows fewer than 250,000 clones, under 95% of them singletons. Sequenced: peripheral blood. The rearrangement links TRBV5-1 to TRBJ2-2; no clear D gene. The TCR was taken from a man aged 25-45 years with acute or convalescent COVID-19. As DNA, the CDR3 is TGCGCCAGCAGCTTTTTTTCTCCCGACACCGGGGAGCTGTTTTTT. Its translation is CASSFFSPDTGELFF.